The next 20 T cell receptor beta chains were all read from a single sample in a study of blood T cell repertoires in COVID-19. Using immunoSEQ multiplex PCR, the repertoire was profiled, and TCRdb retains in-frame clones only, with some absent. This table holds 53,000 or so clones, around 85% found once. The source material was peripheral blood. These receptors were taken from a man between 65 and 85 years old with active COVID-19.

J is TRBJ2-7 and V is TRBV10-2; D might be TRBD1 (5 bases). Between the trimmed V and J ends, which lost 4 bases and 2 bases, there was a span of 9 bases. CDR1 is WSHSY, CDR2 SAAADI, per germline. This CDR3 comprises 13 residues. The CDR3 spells CASSGQTAYEQYF. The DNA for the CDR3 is TGCGCCAGCAGTGGACAGACCGCCTACGAGCAGTACTTC.

In nucleotides, the CDR3 is TGTGCCAGCTCACCGAGCCTATCCCTGCGGGTTGACACCGGGGAGCTGTTTTTT. As protein: CASSPSLSLRVDTGELFF. The chain uses TRBV18 and TRBJ2-2, with TRBD2 as a possible D gene (5 bases). Germline values: CDR1 KGHSH, CDR2 LQKENI. V lost 3 bases and J 3 bases, leaving 20 bases between the germline ends. CDR3 length equals 18 residues. The whole variable domain, remainder taken from reference TRBV18 and TRBJ2-2, is NAGVMQNPRHLVRRRGQEARLRCSPMKGHSHVYWYRQLPEEGLKFMVYLQKENIIDESGMPKERFSAEFPKEGPSILRIQQVVRGDSAAYFCASSPSLSLRVDTGELFFGEGSRLTVL.

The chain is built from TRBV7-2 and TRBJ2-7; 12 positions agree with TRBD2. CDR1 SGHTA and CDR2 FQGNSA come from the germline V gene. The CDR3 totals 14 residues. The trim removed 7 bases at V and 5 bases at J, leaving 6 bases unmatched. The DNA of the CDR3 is TGTGCCAGCACCCGACTAGCGGGAGAACACGAGCAGTACTTC. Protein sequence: CASTRLAGEHEQYF.

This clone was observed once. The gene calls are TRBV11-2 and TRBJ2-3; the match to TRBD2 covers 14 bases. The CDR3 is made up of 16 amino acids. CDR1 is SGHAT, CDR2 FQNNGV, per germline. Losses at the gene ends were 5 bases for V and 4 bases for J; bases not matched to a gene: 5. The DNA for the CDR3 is TGTGCCAGCAGCATGACTAGCGGGGGGGGTGCAGATACGCAGTATTTT. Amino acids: CASSMTSGGGADTQYF.

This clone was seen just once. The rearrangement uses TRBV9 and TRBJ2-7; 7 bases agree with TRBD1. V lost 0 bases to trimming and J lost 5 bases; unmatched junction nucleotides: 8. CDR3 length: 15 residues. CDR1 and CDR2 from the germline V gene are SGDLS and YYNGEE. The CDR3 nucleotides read TGTGCCAGCAGCGTAGATGGACAGGCGAGGGACGAGCAGTACTTC. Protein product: CASSVDGQARDEQYF.

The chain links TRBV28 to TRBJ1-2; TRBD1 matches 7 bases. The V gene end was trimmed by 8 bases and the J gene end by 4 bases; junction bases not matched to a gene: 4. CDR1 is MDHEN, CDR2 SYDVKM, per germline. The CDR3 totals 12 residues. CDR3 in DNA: TGTGCCAGCCGTGACAGGGTCTATGGCTACACCTTC. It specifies CASRDRVYGYTF.

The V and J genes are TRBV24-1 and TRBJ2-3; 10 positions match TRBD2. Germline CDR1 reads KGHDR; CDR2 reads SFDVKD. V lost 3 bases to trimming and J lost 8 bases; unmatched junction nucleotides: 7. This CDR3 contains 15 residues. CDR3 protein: CATSDGSGRAGTQYF. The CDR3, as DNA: TGTGCCACCAGTGATGGAAGCGGGAGGGCCGGTACGCAGTATTTT.

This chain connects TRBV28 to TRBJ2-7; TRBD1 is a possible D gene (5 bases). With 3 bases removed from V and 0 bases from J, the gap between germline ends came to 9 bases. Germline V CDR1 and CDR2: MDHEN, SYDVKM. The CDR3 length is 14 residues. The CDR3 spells CASSFVDNSYEQYF. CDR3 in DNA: TGTGCCAGCAGTTTTGTGGACAACTCCTACGAGCAGTACTTC. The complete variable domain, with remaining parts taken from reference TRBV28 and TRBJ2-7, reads DVKVTQSSRYLVKRTGEKVFLECVQDMDHENMFWYRQDPGLGLRLIYFSYDVKMKEKGDIPEGYSVSREKKERFSLILESASTNQTSMYLCASSFVDNSYEQYFGPGTRLTVT.

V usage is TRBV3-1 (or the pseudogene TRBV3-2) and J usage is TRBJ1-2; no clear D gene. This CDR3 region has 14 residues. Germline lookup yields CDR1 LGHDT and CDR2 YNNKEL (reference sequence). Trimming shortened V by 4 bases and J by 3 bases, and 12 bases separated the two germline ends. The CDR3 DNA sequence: TGTGCCAGCAGCCCCTCATCGGTGTACTATGGCTACACCTTC. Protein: CASSPSSVYYGYTF.

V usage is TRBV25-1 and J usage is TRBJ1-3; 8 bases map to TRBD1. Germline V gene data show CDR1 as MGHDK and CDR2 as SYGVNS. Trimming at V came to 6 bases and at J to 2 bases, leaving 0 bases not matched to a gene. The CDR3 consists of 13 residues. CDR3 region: CASRQGAGNTIYF. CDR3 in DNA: TGTGCCAGCAGACAGGGGGCTGGAAACACCATATATTTT. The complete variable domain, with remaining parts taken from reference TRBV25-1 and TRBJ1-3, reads EADIYQTPRYLVIGTGKKITLECSQTMGHDKMYWYQQDPGMELHLIHYSYGVNSTEKGDLSSESTVSRIRTEHFPLTLESARPSHTSQYLCASRQGAGNTIYFGEGSWLTVV.

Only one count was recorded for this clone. The CDR3 coding sequence is TGTGCCAGCAGCCCGCGCCGGGAGCCTTACGAGCAGTACTTC. Translating gives CASSPRREPYEQYF. The genes are TRBV7-2 and TRBJ2-7; a weak D match, TRBD2 (6 bases). CDR3 length equals 14 residues. The V and J ends lost 5 bases and 4 bases respectively, with 15 bases between them. Per the germline V gene, CDR1 is SGHTA and CDR2 is FQGNSA.

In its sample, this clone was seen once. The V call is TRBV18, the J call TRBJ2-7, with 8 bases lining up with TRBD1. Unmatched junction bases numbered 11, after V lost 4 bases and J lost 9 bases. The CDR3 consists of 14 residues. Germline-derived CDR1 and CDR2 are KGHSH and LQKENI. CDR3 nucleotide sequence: TGTGCCAGCTCACGAAAGGACAGGGTGCGTGGGCAGTACTTC. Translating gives CASSRKDRVRGQYF.

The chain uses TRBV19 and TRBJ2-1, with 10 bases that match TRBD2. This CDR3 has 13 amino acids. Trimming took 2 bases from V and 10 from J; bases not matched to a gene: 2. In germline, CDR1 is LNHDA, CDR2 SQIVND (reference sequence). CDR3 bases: TGTGCCAGTAGTATATCGGGACTAGCGGAGCAGTTCTTC. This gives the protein CASSISGLAEQFF.

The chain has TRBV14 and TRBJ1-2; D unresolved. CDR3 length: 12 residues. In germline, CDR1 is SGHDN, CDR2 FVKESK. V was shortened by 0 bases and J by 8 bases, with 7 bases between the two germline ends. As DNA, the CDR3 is TGTGCCAGCAGCCAAGATCCACAAGGCTACACCTTC. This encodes CASSQDPQGYTF.

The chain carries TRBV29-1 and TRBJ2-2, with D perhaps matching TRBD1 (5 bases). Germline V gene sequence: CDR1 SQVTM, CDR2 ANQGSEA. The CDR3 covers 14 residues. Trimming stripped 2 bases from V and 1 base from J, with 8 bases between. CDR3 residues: CSVEHRKNTGELFF. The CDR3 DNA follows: TGCAGCGTTGAACACAGGAAGAACACCGGGGAGCTGTTTTTT.

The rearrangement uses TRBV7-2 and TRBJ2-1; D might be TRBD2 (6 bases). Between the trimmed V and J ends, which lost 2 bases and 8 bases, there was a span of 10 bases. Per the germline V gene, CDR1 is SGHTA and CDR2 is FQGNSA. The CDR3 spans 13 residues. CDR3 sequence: CASSLKGGDEQFF. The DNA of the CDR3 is TGTGCCAGCAGCTTAAAGGGAGGAGATGAGCAGTTCTTC.

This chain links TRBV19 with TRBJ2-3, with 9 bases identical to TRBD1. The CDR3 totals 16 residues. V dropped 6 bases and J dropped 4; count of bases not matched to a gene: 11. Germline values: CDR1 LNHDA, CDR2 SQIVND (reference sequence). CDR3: CASSRAGTGSADTQYF. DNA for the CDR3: TGTGCCAGTAGCCGCGCCGGGACAGGGAGCGCAGATACGCAGTATTTT.

CDR3 nucleotide sequence: TGCGCCAGCAGCCGAGACCTAGCGGGAGTTTCCTACAATGAGCAGTTCTTC. It specifies CASSRDLAGVSYNEQFF. This chain links TRBV4-1 with TRBJ2-1, with 10 positions matching TRBD2. The germline V gene encodes CDR1 MGHRA and CDR2 YSYEKL. Trimming removed 4 bases from V and 1 base from J; junction bases left unmatched: 7. CDR3 length: 17 residues.

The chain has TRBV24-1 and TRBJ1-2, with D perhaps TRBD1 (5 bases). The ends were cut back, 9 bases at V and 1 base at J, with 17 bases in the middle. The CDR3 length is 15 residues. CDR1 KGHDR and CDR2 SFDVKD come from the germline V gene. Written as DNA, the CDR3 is TGTGCCACCGGAGGGCAGGGAAGGAATAACTATGGCTACACCTTC. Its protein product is CATGGQGRNNYGYTF.

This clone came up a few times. The DNA of the CDR3 is TGCGCCAGCGGGGGAGACAGGGCGTCCGGGGAGCTGTTTTTT. Amino acids: CASGGDRASGELFF. V gene TRBV5-1 combines with J gene TRBJ2-2; 7 positions agree with TRBD1. CDR3 length equals 14 residues. V lost 7 bases to trimming and J lost 6 bases; unmatched junction nucleotides: 9. Germline V gene lookup returns CDR1 SGHRS and CDR2 YFSETQ.